This T cell receptor beta chain was sequenced for a study of T cells in Graves' hyperthyroidism and ophthalmopathy (dated by TCRdb to the late 2010s). Concerning the study at large: Peripheral blood was sampled at the time of initial diagnosis, prior to any treatment. A discovery cohort of about a hundred patients, approximately 44 with Graves' ophthalmopathy and about 60 with stable Graves' hyperthyroidism, was used to find distinguishing TCR V-J signatures. Prospective prediction of ophthalmopathy was tested in an independent validation cohort of approximately 19 hyperthyroidism patients and roughly 16 patients who later progressed to ophthalmopathy. For training and testing, the 110 or so patients in the discovery cohort were randomly divided in a 7:3 ratio. In more than 5 Graves' hyperthyroidism patients, the study also compared T-cell repertoires from thyroid tissue with T-cell repertoires from blood. After sampling, hyperthyroidism patients received methimazole starting at 30 mg daily, and ophthalmopathy patients received high-dose intravenous methylprednisolone. The paper reports TCR Vbeta CDR3 sequencing of more than 120 peripheral blood samples: 43 ophthalmopathy, some 80 hyperthyroidism and around 17 progressor patients. Overall study outcomes, separate from this receptor: Most expanded thyroid clonotypes (frequency above 0.001) were also detected in blood, a finding suggesting that blood repertoires may reflect thyroid immune responses. In validation, the model predicted progression to ophthalmopathy with about 71% sensitivity and approximately 78% specificity, a median of about 6.7 months before onset. No statistical method was used to set the sample size in advance, and investigators knew the group allocation. A model built on a 13 V-J signature distinguished ophthalmopathy from stable hyperthyroidism, reaching about 88% sensitivity and about 81% specificity in cross-validation and 80%/75% in testing.

According to the germline V gene, CDR1 reads SGHAT and CDR2 reads FQNNGV. The CDR3 numbers 13 residues from cysteine through phenylalanine. Of the read, only the CDR3 DNA is kept; its 39 bases are in frame from base 1. The TCR beta CDR3 regions were amplified from RNA transcripts. A first-round RT-PCR of the TCR CDR3 used the HTBI primer set with the Qiagen OneStep RT-PCR kit. Libraries were constructed in a second round of multiplex PCR, after which size selection and purification were performed. Paired-end sequencing of the libraries was performed with 100 bp reads on an Illumina HiSeq2000. Per the original workflow: SOAPnuke was used to process the raw data, with reads discarded if the reads contained adapters or uncalled bases, had a mean Phred below 15, or lacked an exact constant-primer or identifier match. COPE v1.2.5 was used to merge high-quality paired reads, and clonotypes were defined as unique nucleotide sequences. MiTCR v1.1 was used to align the clonotypes against IMGT TRBV, TRBD and TRBJ reference segments. The analysis included only V-J combinations with a frequency above 0.0001, which together covered over 98% of the repertoires. The TCS score was defined as the ratio of F50 (clonal expansion) to E x V (chaos), calculated using BLOSUM62-based TCRdist between CDR3 peptides within each V-J. Welch's t-statistics and random forest reduced roughly 540 V-J features to roughly 13, which were used in a naive Bayes classifier (R e1071). The Morisita-Horn index was used to measure how similar the thyroid and blood repertoires were. The public sequencing data were trimmed at Q25 with fastp and processed into clonotypes with MiXCR by TCRdb, which kept only in-frame beta chains. Rows with one shared CDR3 protein collapse into an entry with the most common genes and DNA. These V and J calls rely on TCRdb rather than the paper's analysis. The sample yields over 700,000 distinct CDR3 sequences; 38% were counted once. The ten largest clones represent 7% to 10% of the sample.

Remarks on this clonotype: Its cognate antigen has yet to be identified. The junction and the germline gene differ at one end; a read error may be behind it.

Stable Graves' hyperthyroidism was defined as no progression to ophthalmopathy during 18 months of follow-up. Hyperthyroidism patients were newly diagnosed, had a disease duration of under 2 months, and were aged 18 to 65 years. Any patient with an uncontrolled infection, another autoimmune disease, pregnancy or lactation was excluded. Diagnoses were established on the basis of clinical symptoms, serum thyroxine and TRAb, thyroid ultrasound, and orbital computed tomography. PBMCs were isolated from more than 9 ml of fresh peripheral blood by Ficoll-Paque density gradient centrifugation. Total RNA was extracted using Trizol reagent, and RNA quality was assessed on an Agilent 2100 Bioanalyzer.

The sequence was collected from a man aged 18 to 29 with Graves' hyperthyroidism. The chain is encoded by TRBV11-2 joined to TRBJ2-7, with the D segment possibly TRBD1 or TRBD2, each aligning over 6 bases. What was sequenced was blood. DNA sequence: TGTACCAGCAGCTTAGGAGGGGGTTACGAGCAGTACTTC. This encodes CTSSLGGGYEQYF.